This passage covers 25 T cell receptor beta chains from one sample sequenced in a study of cytomegalovirus exposure and HLA in healthy donors. The PCR made use of 60 Vbeta and 13 Jbeta primers. Some clones are missing from TCRdb's copy, which holds only in-frame ones; the method was immunoSEQ multiplex PCR. The data show about 190,000 clones, 84% seen once. Sequencing was performed on PBMCs. These receptors were obtained from a woman aged 45-59 years in good health and CMV-seropositive.

The chain recombines TRBV7-9 with TRBJ2-5, with D possibly matching TRBD2 (6 bases). TRBJ2-7 explains the end of the DNA better; the J call may be wrong. The CDR3 totals 15 residues. The germline V gene encodes CDR1 SEHNR and CDR2 FQNEAQ (reference sequence). The chain's CDR3 is CASSLWTDYSYEQYF. CDR3 DNA sequence: TGTGCCAGCAGCTTGTGGACGGACTACTCCTACGAGCAGTACTTC.

As concerns this clone: In the same sample, other DNA sequences code for this CDR3. The CDR3 protein is CASSVSAGAGEKLFF. The CDR3 DNA is TGTGCCAGCAGCGTAAGCGCGGGGGCAGGTGAAAAACTGTTTTTT. This chain joins TRBV9 and TRBJ1-4; possibly TRBD1 for D (6 bases). With 1 base removed from V and 7 bases from J, the gap between germline ends came to 14 bases. CDR1 and CDR2 (germline): SGDLS, YYNGEE. This CDR3 comprises 15 residues.

This sequence joins TRBV11-2 and TRBJ1-1; D is ambiguous. Trimming pared 4 bases from V and 0 bases from J, leaving 18 bases between. Germline V gene lookup returns CDR1 SGHAT and CDR2 FQNNGV. The CDR3 runs 17 residues. The CDR3 bases are TGTGCCAGCAGCTACCCTTCGGGGTTTTCTTTGAACACTGAAGCTTTCTTT. Protein product: CASSYPSGFSLNTEAFF.

The chain recombines TRBV7-3 with TRBJ2-1, with 10 bases identical to TRBD2. Germline lookup yields CDR1 SGHTA and CDR2 FQGTGA. The ends lost 2 bases at V and 4 bases at J; junction bases unmatched: 11. The CDR3 contains 18 residues. In nucleotides, the CDR3 is TGTGCCAGCAGCTTAGGGCTTATAGCGGGGGGTATTTACAATGAGCAGTTCTTC. Residues: CASSLGLIAGGIYNEQFF.

In regard to this clone: The sample has other DNA sequences that encode this CDR3 too. The chain is built from TRBV7-2 and TRBJ1-2, with TRBD1 matching 8 bases. The trim removed 4 bases at V and 8 bases at J, leaving 6 bases unmatched. Germline CDR1 reads SGHTA; CDR2 reads FQGNSA. The CDR3 is made up of 13 amino acids. CDR3 nucleotides: TGTGCCAGCAGCTGGGACAGGAACCAAGGCTACACCTTC. Translating it yields CASSWDRNQGYTF.

V gene TRBV6-6 combines with J gene TRBJ2-3; D perhaps matches TRBD1 (5 bases). Per the germline V gene, CDR1 is MNHNY and CDR2 is SVGAGI (reference sequence). Trimming pared 6 bases from V and 0 bases from J, leaving 10 bases between. CDR3 length: 14 residues. CDR3 loop: CASSQGRSTDTQYF. Written as DNA, the CDR3 is TGTGCCAGCAGCCAGGGTCGTAGCACAGATACGCAGTATTTT.

The chain uses TRBV7-9 and TRBJ1-5; 8 bases are a match to TRBD1. The CDR3 consists of 16 residues. Germline loops: CDR1 SEHNR, CDR2 FQNEAQ (reference sequence). The J segment lost 6 bases and the V segment lost 6 bases, leaving 13 bases of the junction unmatched. In DNA, the CDR3 is TGTGCCAGCAGTTTTTTTCGGCAGGGGGCGAGTCAGCCCCAGCATTTT. This translates into CASSFFRQGASQPQHF. Full variable domain (outside the CDR3, taken from reference TRBV7-9 and TRBJ1-5): DTGVSQNPRHKITKRGQNVTFRCDPISEHNRLYWYRQTLGQGPEFLTYFQNEAQLEKSRLLSDRFSAERPKGSFSTLEIQRTEQGDSAMYLCASSFFRQGASQPQHFGDGTRLSIL.

V usage is TRBV7-2 and J usage is TRBJ1-2; TRBD1 aligns across 8 bases. Germline assignment: CDR1 SGHTA and CDR2 FQGNSA. V shed 4 bases and J 4 bases; nucleotides not matched to a gene: 2. The CDR3 runs to 13 residues. CDR3 loop: CASSSDRGYGYTF. As DNA, the CDR3 is TGTGCCAGCAGCTCTGACAGGGGCTATGGCTACACCTTC.

This sequence joins TRBV5-1 and TRBJ2-5; 9 bases align to TRBD1. The J call could be wrong; TRBJ2-7 is a better fit for the DNA end. Germline CDR1 reads SGHRS; CDR2 reads YFSETQ. The CDR3 has 15 residues. Written as DNA, the CDR3 is TGCGCCAGCACCAAAGAGGGACAGGGTCCATACGAGCAGTACTTC. Protein product: CASTKEGQGPYEQYF.

The chain joins TRBV7-9 to TRBJ1-1; possibly TRBD1 for D (5 bases). Germline V gives CDR1 SEHNR, CDR2 FQNEAQ (reference sequence). This CDR3 spans 15 amino acids. V lost 7 bases and J lost 3, with 18 bases in between. The CDR3 loop reads CASIPGSTGHTEAFF. The CDR3 DNA sequence: TGTGCCAGCATCCCTGGATCTACAGGTCACACTGAAGCTTTCTTT.

This chain joins TRBV13 and TRBJ2-3, with 9 bases matching TRBD1. The CDR3 is 17 residues long. V was clipped by 5 bases and J by 2 bases; unmatched bases: 11. Germline CDR1 reads PRHDT; CDR2 reads FYEKMQ (reference sequence). For the CDR3, the DNA is TGTGCCAGCAGCCGACCGGGACAGGGAACCATCACAGATACGCAGTATTTT. It is translated as CASSRPGQGTITDTQYF.

The chain couples TRBV2 to TRBJ1-4; TRBD1 matches at 10 bases. Trimming removed 7 bases from V and 3 bases from J; junction bases left unmatched: 8. The CDR3 length is 16 residues. Germline-derived CDR1 and CDR2 are SNHLY and FYNNEI. The DNA for the CDR3 is TGTGCCAGCAAGGGACAGGGGCTTTTGGCTAATGAAAAACTGTTTTTT. The encoded protein is CASKGQGLLANEKLFF.

This chain joins TRBV4-1 and TRBJ2-7; TRBD1 aligns across 11 bases. Germline V CDR1 and CDR2: MGHRA, YSYEKL. Unmatched junction bases numbered 5, after V lost 0 bases and J lost 4 bases. The CDR3 totals 16 residues. This chain's CDR3 is CASSQERTGGWYEQYF. Written as DNA, the CDR3 is TGCGCCAGCAGCCAAGAACGGACAGGGGGCTGGTACGAGCAGTACTTC.

The J gene is TRBJ1-1, the V gene TRBV6-1; 9 nucleotides align to TRBD1. Germline values: CDR1 MNHNS, CDR2 SASEGT. CDR3 size: 15 residues. The J segment lost 2 bases and the V segment lost 6 bases, leaving 7 bases of the junction unmatched. The CDR3 sequence: CASSGTGKYNTEAFF. DNA of the CDR3: TGTGCCAGCAGCGGGACAGGGAAGTATAACACTGAAGCTTTCTTT.

The chain has TRBV7-3 and TRBJ2-1; a possible D gene is TRBD1 (5 bases). Germline V gives CDR1 SGHTA, CDR2 FQGTGA. V dropped 0 bases and J dropped 3 bases, with 9 bases sitting between them. This CDR3 has 15 amino acids. CDR3 residues: CASSLTFDSYNEQFF. The CDR3 DNA reads as TGTGCCAGCAGCTTAACTTTCGACAGCTACAATGAGCAGTTCTTC.

The rearrangement uses TRBV13 and TRBJ2-7; maybe TRBD2 (7 bases). The germline V gene encodes CDR1 PRHDT and CDR2 FYEKMQ (reference sequence). This CDR3 is built from 15 residues. Trimming took 5 bases from V and 3 from J, leaving 17 bases between them. The CDR3 reads CASSQGHGGFYEQYF. CDR3 nucleotide sequence: TGTGCCAGCAGCCAGGGACACGGGGGGTTCTACGAGCAGTACTTC.

This clone occurred a few times. This sequence joins TRBV5-4 and TRBJ1-1, with D possibly matching TRBD1 (6 bases). Trimming stripped 4 bases from V and 1 base from J, with 11 bases between. The CDR3 is 14 amino acids. Germline CDR1 and CDR2: SGHNT and YYREEE (reference sequence). The CDR3 reads CASSPRGENTEAFF. Here the CDR3 DNA reads TGTGCCAGCAGCCCCAGGGGCGAGAACACTGAAGCTTTCTTT.

This sequence joins TRBV5-4 and TRBJ2-5; TRBD2 is a possible D gene (6 bases). Germline V gene sequence: CDR1 SGHNT, CDR2 YYREEE (reference sequence). This CDR3 spans 14 amino acids. Trimming took off 0 bases at V and 1 base at J, with 7 bases between the two ends. The CDR3 sequence: CASSLGTTQETQYF. The DNA for the CDR3 is TGTGCCAGCAGCTTGGGGACTACCCAAGAGACCCAGTACTTC.

The chain carries TRBV7-9 and TRBJ1-2, with 7 bases matching TRBD1. The CDR3 has 14 residues. V dropped 5 bases and J dropped 5; count of bases not matched to a gene: 8. Germline CDR1 reads SEHNR; CDR2 reads FQNEAQ (reference sequence). The CDR3, as DNA: TGTGCCAGCAGCCCTTCCGGGACAGATTATGGCTACACCTTC. Translated, it gives CASSPSGTDYGYTF.

This chain joins TRBV6-1 and TRBJ2-3, with 10 positions matching TRBD2. This CDR3 has 18 residues. Unmatched junction bases numbered 12, after V lost 3 bases and J lost 3 bases. Looked up from germline, CDR1 is MNHNS and CDR2 is SASEGT. The CDR3 loop reads CASSESLRGGLATDTQYF. DNA of the CDR3: TGTGCCAGCAGTGAGTCACTAAGAGGGGGACTAGCGACAGATACGCAGTATTTT.

The rearrangement links TRBV6-6 to TRBJ1-5; D gene unclear. V lost 0 bases and J lost 5, with 2 bases in between. CDR3 length: 12 residues. CDR1 and CDR2 (germline): MNHNY, SVGAGI (reference sequence). The CDR3 loop is CASSYSDQPQHF. In DNA form, the CDR3 reads TGTGCCAGCAGTTACTCCGATCAGCCCCAGCATTTT.

The chain joins TRBV7-6 to TRBJ2-4, with TRBD2 identical over 8 bases. V trimming: 1 base; J trimming: 6 bases; junction bases outside the gene matches: 8. Germline values: CDR1 SGHVS, CDR2 FNYEAQ. This CDR3 is 16 amino acids long. CDR3 nucleotides: TGTGCCAGCAGCTTAGAGGCTGGACTAGCTGGAAACATTCAGTACTTC. Translation gives CASSLEAGLAGNIQYF.

Concerning this clone: One end of the junction varies from germline; a read error may be responsible. V and J are TRBV7-2 and TRBJ1-3, with D perhaps matching TRBD1 (5 bases). CDR3 size: 16 residues. Per germline, CDR1 SGHTA and CDR2 FQGNSA. CDR3 sequence reads: CASSPQARWGGSTIYF. The CDR3 DNA follows: TGTGCCAGCAGCCCCCAGGCCAGGTGGGGGGGAAGCACCATATATTTT.

The chain combines TRBV9 with TRBJ2-1, with TRBD2 matching 9 bases. CDR1 and CDR2 (germline): SGDLS, YYNGEE. This CDR3 is built from 16 residues. V was clipped by 3 bases and J by 0 bases; unmatched bases: 4. The CDR3: CASSAVSGGSYNEQFF. The CDR3 nucleotides read TGTGCCAGCAGCGCCGTTAGCGGGGGCTCCTACAATGAGCAGTTCTTC.

CDR3 bases: TGCGCCAGCAGCCCCCGGGGACTAGCGGGGGAGACCCAGTACTTC. The encoded protein is CASSPRGLAGETQYF. This chain connects TRBV4-1 to TRBJ2-5, with 13 bases that match TRBD2. V lost 4 bases to trimming and J lost 5 bases; unmatched junction nucleotides: 4. The CDR3 spans 15 residues. Germline V CDR1 and CDR2: MGHRA, YSYEKL.